Following are 27 T cell receptor beta chains from one sample sequenced in a study of chemoradiotherapy in HPV16-positive cancers. Using immunoSEQ multiplex PCR, the repertoire was profiled, and TCRdb retains in-frame clones only, with some absent. The top ten hold 17% of the sample, which has about 22,000 clones, 92% seen once. Sequencing used blood, obtained from a patient who underwent chemoradiotherapy. All receptors come from a human donor with HPV-associated anogenital cancer.

The V call is TRBV2, the J call TRBJ2-1; possible D gene TRBD2, 6 bases. This CDR3 region has 17 residues. The V gene lost 0 bases and the J gene lost 4 bases, with 16 bases spanning the gap. Germline V lookup: CDR1 SNHLY, CDR2 FYNNEI. In DNA form, the CDR3 reads TGTGCCAGCAGTGAAGCCGACCGGGACTCCCCGTACAATGAGCAGTTCTTC. It translates to CASSEADRDSPYNEQFF. Filled out from reference TRBV2 and TRBJ2-1, the complete variable domain reads EPEVTQTPSHQVTQMGQEVILRCVPISNHLYFYWYRQILGQKVEFLVSFYNNEISEKSEIFDDQFSVERPDGSNFTLKIRSTKLEDSAMYFCASSEADRDSPYNEQFFGPGTRLTVL.

The chain links TRBV4-2 to TRBJ2-1; TRBD2 aligns across 7 bases. Trimming cost V 0 bases and J 6 bases; bases outside gene matches: 8. The CDR3 has 16 residues. Germline V CDR1 and CDR2: LGHNA, YNFKEQ. The CDR3 is CASSQDRTGGGNEQFF. Here the CDR3 DNA reads TGTGCCAGCAGCCAAGATCGAACGGGAGGAGGCAATGAGCAGTTCTTC.

The rearrangement joins TRBV9 to TRBJ1-1, with D perhaps matching TRBD1 (6 bases). Germline assignment: CDR1 SGDLS and CDR2 YYNGEE. The germline V and J ends were trimmed by 0 bases and 4 bases, with 16 bases remaining between them. The CDR3 is 16 residues long. The CDR3 sequence: CASSVVGGAGITEAFF. CDR3 bases: TGTGCCAGCAGCGTAGTCGGGGGCGCGGGTATCACTGAAGCTTTCTTT.

The chain links TRBV7-3 to TRBJ2-7; D gene uncertain. CDR1 is SGHTA and CDR2 is FQGTGA in the germline V gene. V lost 2 bases to trimming and J lost 3 bases, with 14 bases between them. There are 15 residues in the CDR3. The CDR3 nucleotides read TGTGCCAGCAGCTTACGGGCTACGAATCACTACGAGCAGTACTTC. Encoded protein: CASSLRATNHYEQYF.

V and J are TRBV7-8 and TRBJ2-3, with no clear D. This CDR3 spans 12 amino acids. Germline V gene lookup returns CDR1 SGHVS and CDR2 FQNEAQ. V shed 4 bases and J shed 8 bases, with 10 bases lying between them. CDR3 sequence reads: CASSSEIRTQYF. The CDR3 nucleotides read TGTGCCAGCAGCTCGGAGATTCGTACGCAGTATTTT. Supplemented by reference TRBV7-8 and TRBJ2-3, the full variable domain reads GAGVSQSPRYKVAKRGQDVALRCDPISGHVSLFWYQQALGQGPEFLTYFQNEAQLDKSGLPSDRFFAERPEGSVSTLKIQRTQQEDSAVYLCASSSEIRTQYFGPGTRLTVL.

The chain is built from TRBV10-3 and TRBJ2-3, with 9 nucleotides matching TRBD2. The CDR3 is made up of 14 amino acids. V shed 4 bases and J 7 bases; nucleotides not matched to a gene: 6. CDR1 is ENHRY and CDR2 is SYGVKD in the germline V gene. The DNA of the CDR3 is TGTGCCATCAGTGGAGCGGGGGGCCCCCATACGCAGTATTTT. Protein: CAISGAGGPHTQYF.

The chain links TRBV12-5 to TRBJ2-2; 12 bases align to TRBD2. Losses at the gene ends were 4 bases for V and 5 bases for J; bases not matched to a gene: 2. Germline-derived CDR1 and CDR2 are LGHNT and FRNRAP. The CDR3 length is 15 residues. The CDR3 DNA sequence: TGTGCTAGTGGTTGGGGGACTAGCGGGACCGGGGAGCTGTTTTTT. Translating it yields CASGWGTSGTGELFF.

This rearrangement joins TRBV9 to TRBJ1-4, with D perhaps matching TRBD1 (5 bases). Deletions cut 4 bases from V and 5 bases from J, with 15 bases between. CDR3 length: 15 amino acids. CDR1 is SGDLS, CDR2 YYNGEE, per germline. CDR3 amino acids: CASSRSTDRNEKLFF. The CDR3 region has the DNA TGTGCCAGCAGCCGATCAACCGACAGAAATGAAAAACTGTTTTTT.

This chain links TRBV7-8 with TRBJ2-3; D might be TRBD1 (8 bases). The CDR3 is 16 amino acids. CDR1 and CDR2 (germline): SGHVS, FQNEAQ. The ends were cut back, 4 bases at V and 4 bases at J, with 18 bases in the middle. The chain's CDR3 is CASSYRRQGRADTQYF. CDR3 in DNA: TGTGCCAGCAGCTACCGGCGACAGGGGAGGGCAGATACGCAGTATTTT.

The rearrangement links TRBV11-1 to TRBJ2-1, with D perhaps given as TRBD1 or TRBD2 (5 bases each). V gave up 1 base and J gave up 7 bases, with 8 bases separating them. CDR3 length: 13 residues. Germline V lookup: CDR1 SGHAT, CDR2 FQDESV (reference sequence). The CDR3 protein is CASSLVWGNEQFF. The DNA of the CDR3 is TGTGCCAGCAGCTTAGTGTGGGGGAATGAGCAGTTCTTC. Together with reference TRBV11-1 and TRBJ2-1, the CDR3 gives the full variable domain: EAEVAQSPRYKITEKSQAVAFWCDPISGHATLYWYRQILGQGPELLVQFQDESVVDDSQLPKDRFSAERLKGVDSTLKIQPAELGDSAMYLCASSLVWGNEQFFGPGTRLTVL.

This chain joins TRBV15 and TRBJ2-1; the D gene is possibly TRBD2 (6 bases). The germline gives CDR1 LNHNV, CDR2 YYDKDF (reference sequence). This CDR3 comprises 15 residues. The V end was cut by 0 bases, the J end by 6 bases, with 12 bases between. The CDR3 DNA follows: TGTGCCACCAGCAGAGATAGGAGGAGGGTCAATGAGCAGTTCTTC. Translated: CATSRDRRRVNEQFF.

The chain has TRBV4-1 and TRBJ2-7; TRBD2 might be the D (5 bases). The CDR3 is 15 residues long. V was shortened by 1 base and J by 2 bases, with 12 bases between the two germline ends. CDR1 is MGHRA and CDR2 is YSYEKL in the germline V gene. This chain's CDR3 is CASSQVHTGAYEQYF. The DNA for the CDR3 is TGCGCCAGCAGCCAAGTCCACACCGGGGCCTACGAGCAGTACTTC.

The chain carries TRBV25-1 and TRBJ1-2; no firm D call. This CDR3 has 12 amino acids. In germline, CDR1 is MGHDK, CDR2 SYGVNS. Between the trimmed V and J ends, which lost 1 base and 4 bases, there was a span of 4 bases. The CDR3 is CASSELSYGYTF. DNA for the CDR3: TGTGCCAGCAGTGAATTAAGCTATGGCTACACCTTC.

The chain has TRBV6-6 and TRBJ2-7; TRBD1 might be the D (6 bases). The CDR3 covers 15 residues. V was cut by 2 bases and J by 4 bases, with 15 bases left in between. Germline CDR1 MNHNY, CDR2 SVGAGI (reference sequence). The CDR3 DNA sequence: TGTGCCAGCAGTTACGCGGAAGGACAGTCTTACGAGCAGTACTTC. Residues: CASSYAEGQSYEQYF.

This chain links TRBV6-5 with TRBJ1-1; possible D gene TRBD1, 5 bases. Germline assignment: CDR1 MNHEY and CDR2 SVGAGI. With 7 bases removed from V and 7 bases from J, the gap between germline ends came to 10 bases. The CDR3 spans 11 residues. The CDR3 sequence is CASNRGDEAFF. The CDR3 coding sequence is TGTGCCAGCAACCGGGGGGATGAAGCTTTCTTT.

Regarding this clone: One end of the junction is discordant with germline, which a read error may explain. The chain links TRBV7-2 to TRBJ1-3, with a possible D match to TRBD1 (6 bases). The germline CDR1 and CDR2 sequences are SGHTA and FQGNSA. This CDR3 contains 14 residues. The CDR3 protein is CASASGHSGNAIYF. The CDR3 bases are TGTGCCAGCGCCTCGGGACACTCTGGAAACGCCATATATTTT.

In DNA form, the CDR3 reads TGTGCCAGCAGCCTTCAGACAGGGAATTTATACAATGAGCAGTTCTTC. Protein product: CASSLQTGNLYNEQFF. The rearrangement joins TRBV7-2 to TRBJ2-1; 7 bases are a match to TRBD1. The CDR3 sequence is 16 residues long. Trimming cost V 5 bases and J 4 bases; bases outside gene matches: 11. From germline, CDR1 is SGHTA and CDR2 FQGNSA.

The chain recombines TRBV7-9 with TRBJ2-1, with a tentative D call TRBD1 (5 bases). The length of the CDR3 is 14 residues. Germline CDR1 SEHNR, CDR2 FQNEAQ (reference sequence). Trimming pared 1 base from V and 7 bases from J, leaving 11 bases between. The DNA for the CDR3 is TGTGCCAGCAGCTTAGGGGGCAGTAAAAATGAGCAGTTCTTC. Translated: CASSLGGSKNEQFF.

V and J are TRBV4-1 and TRBJ2-2; D may correspond to TRBD1 or TRBD2 (5 bases each). The V gene's germline CDR1 is MGHRA and CDR2 YSYEKL. The germline V and J ends were trimmed by 8 bases and 4 bases, with 29 bases remaining between them. The CDR3 is made up of 19 amino acids. CDR3 sequence (DNA): TGCGCCAGCGGTGGCGGGTCGAACAGGTCCTCTTTAGGCACCGGGGAGCTGTTTTTT. This gives the protein CASGGGSNRSSLGTGELFF.

The chain carries TRBV18 and TRBJ1-2; the D is unclear. Germline V CDR1 and CDR2: KGHSH, LQKENI. Trimming shortened V by 3 bases and J by 4 bases, and 12 bases separated the two germline ends. The CDR3 has 14 amino acids. CDR3 amino acids: CASSPTRELYGYTF. CDR3 sequence (DNA): TGTGCCAGCTCACCCACAAGAGAGCTCTATGGCTACACCTTC.

The chain recombines TRBV6-6 with TRBJ2-7; the match to TRBD2 covers 13 bases. The V gene end was trimmed by 7 bases and the J gene end by 6 bases; junction bases not matched to a gene: 9. Germline CDR1 is MNHNY and CDR2 is SVGAGI (reference sequence). This CDR3 has 15 amino acids. The CDR3 nucleotides read TGTGCCAGCAACGACCGGACTAGCGGGAGTGGCGAGCAGTACTTC. As protein: CASNDRTSGSGEQYF.

J is TRBJ2-7 and V is TRBV10-2, with 11 nucleotides matching TRBD2. Germline CDR1 and CDR2: WSHSY and SAAADI. Germline trimming cut 6 bases from V and 7 bases from J; bases unmatched to any gene: 8. This CDR3 region has 14 residues. The CDR3 sequence: CASRVAGGPLEQYF. CDR3 in DNA: TGCGCCAGCAGGGTAGCGGGGGGGCCTCTGGAGCAGTACTTC.

This clone showed up just once. The chain uses TRBV6-4 and TRBJ2-2; tentative D call: TRBD2 (5 bases). Germline V gene sequence: CDR1 MRHNA, CDR2 SNTAGT. V shed 8 bases and J shed 1 base, with 11 bases lying between them. This CDR3 is 14 amino acids long. Here the CDR3 reads CASAHRENTGELFF. The CDR3 nucleotides are TGTGCCAGCGCGCACCGGGAGAACACCGGGGAGCTGTTTTTT.

The CDR3 is CAISESPRVGSYEQYF. The CDR3 bases are TGTGCCATCAGTGAGTCGCCCCGGGTAGGGTCCTACGAGCAGTACTTC. The chain employs TRBV10-3 and TRBJ2-7; D remains ambiguous. This CDR3 has 16 residues. V was cut by 0 bases and J by 1 base, with 13 bases left in between. Germline-derived CDR1 and CDR2 are ENHRY and SYGVKD.

The V call is TRBV5-8, the J call TRBJ2-5; TRBD1 agrees at 7 bases. This CDR3 contains 14 residues. Germline assignment: CDR1 SGHTS and CDR2 YDEGEE. V trimming: 4 bases; J trimming: 7 bases; junction bases outside the gene matches: 10. This CDR3 reads CASSIRQGVGTQYF. DNA of the CDR3: TGTGCCAGCAGCATCCGACAGGGCGTGGGGACCCAGTACTTC.

The genes are TRBV18 and TRBJ2-7; TRBD2 matches 10 bases. This CDR3 has 16 amino acids. CDR1 and CDR2 (germline): KGHSH, LQKENI. V was clipped by 0 bases and J by 2 bases; unmatched bases: 4. The CDR3 DNA reads TGTGCCAGCTCACCACCGGTTAGCGGGGGGACCTACGAGCAGTACTTC. This gives the protein CASSPPVSGGTYEQYF.

This chain uses TRBV29-1 with TRBJ1-2; D remains unclear. This CDR3 is built from 11 residues. Germline-derived CDR1 and CDR2 are SQVTM and ANQGSEA. V lost 1 base and J 2 bases, leaving 2 bases between the germline ends. CDR3 sequence: CSVEVNYGYTF. DNA of the CDR3: TGCAGCGTTGAAGTAAACTATGGCTACACCTTC.